This TCR beta chain was retrieved from a study of CD8 T cells in ankylosing spondylitis. This clonotype was recorded at least ten times. Germline trimming cut 4 bases from V and 5 bases from J; bases unmatched to any gene: 6. CDR3 length equals 14 residues. TCRdb recomputed calls from the 5' RACE reads with MiXCR, one row per CDR3 protein. The sample shows 100,000 to 150,000 distinct CDR3 sequences, about a tenth of them seen only once. V is TRBV12-3 or TRBV12-4 and J is TRBJ2-3; 7 bases are a match to TRBD2. Sequencing used blood, either unsorted or a sorted T cell fraction (not recorded which). The sequence derives from a male donor with ankylosing spondylitis or in good health (not recorded which). The CDR3 reads CASSSAGVGDTQYF. CDR3 in DNA: TGTGCCAGCAGTTCCGCGGGAGTTGGAGATACGCAGTATTTT.